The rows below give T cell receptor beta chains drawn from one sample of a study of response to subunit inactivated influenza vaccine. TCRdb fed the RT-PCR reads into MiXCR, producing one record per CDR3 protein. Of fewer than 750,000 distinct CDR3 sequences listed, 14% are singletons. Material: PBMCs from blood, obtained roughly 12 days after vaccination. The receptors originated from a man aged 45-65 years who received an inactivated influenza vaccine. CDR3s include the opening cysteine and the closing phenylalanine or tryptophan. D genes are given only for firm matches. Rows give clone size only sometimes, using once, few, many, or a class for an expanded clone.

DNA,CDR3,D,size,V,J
TGTGCCAGCAGTTTCTCCGGGACAGGGAACACTGAAGCTTTCTTT,CASSFSGTGNTEAFF,TRBD1,many,TRBV12-3/TRBV12-4,TRBJ1-1
TGCAGGGGGGGAGGGTCGGACAATGAGCAGTTCTTC,CRGGGSDNEQFF,TRBD2,.,TRBV20-1,TRBJ2-1
TGTGCCAGCAGCCCCGGACTAGGGGGCACCGGGGAGCTGTTTTTT,CASSPGLGGTGELFF,.,few,TRBV5-5,TRBJ2-2
TGTGCCAGCAGTTTAGCAAATCTTGAGCAGTTCTTC,CASSLANLEQFF,.,.,TRBV12-3/TRBV12-4,TRBJ2-1
TGCAGCGACAAGGACAGGGTTGGCGGGGAGCTGTTTTTT,CSDKDRVGGELFF,TRBD1,few,TRBV29-1,TRBJ2-2
TGTGCCAGCAGTGCACGCAGGGCCGGGAACACTGAAGCTTTCTTT,CASSARRAGNTEAFF,.,.,TRBV6-1,TRBJ1-1
TGTGCCAGCAGTTCCAGACGGATTTACACAGATACGCAGTATTTT,CASSSRRIYTDTQYF,.,few,TRBV7-9,TRBJ2-3
TGCGCCAGCAGCCTAGACGGACAGGGGGGTTACAATGAGCAGTTCTTC,CASSLDGQGGYNEQFF,TRBD1,few,TRBV4-3,TRBJ2-1
TGCAGCGGCGGGAGGCTTCCGGGACAGGTCACAGATACGCAGTATTTT,CSGGRLPGQVTDTQYF,.,few,TRBV29-1,TRBJ2-3
TGTGCCAGCAGCCAAGTCCTAGGGGGCAATGAGCAGTTCTTC,CASSQVLGGNEQFF,.,few,TRBV14,TRBJ2-1
TGCAGCGTTGGAGAAGGGCTCTATCAGCCCCAGCATTTT,CSVGEGLYQPQHF,.,many,TRBV29-1,TRBJ1-5
TGCGCCAGTCGGGACGCCCCTAACTATGGCTACACCTTC,CASRDAPNYGYTF,.,few,TRBV5-1,TRBJ1-2
TGTGCCAGCAGCCAAGGAGCGGGAGTAACAGATACGCAGTATTTT,CASSQGAGVTDTQYF,TRBD2,few,TRBV4-2,TRBJ2-3
TGTGCCAGCAGCCTTTTTGGCCGCGGCAGGGGAAACACTGAAGCTTTCTTT,CASSLFGRGRGNTEAFF,.,.,TRBV3-1,TRBJ1-1
TGTGCCAGCAGCCGAACCTCGGACGCCCCCTCCTACAATGAGCAGTTCTTC,CASSRTSDAPSYNEQFF,.,.,TRBV7-8,TRBJ2-1
TGTGCCAGCAGTGATGCCCGCACAGATACGCAGTATTTT,CASSDARTDTQYF,.,.,TRBV25-1,TRBJ2-3
TGTGCCAGCAGGGACAAAGGCGGCACCGGGGAGCTGTTTTTT,CASRDKGGTGELFF,.,few,TRBV9,TRBJ2-2
TGCGCCAGCAAAGAGTGGGAGAGCTCCTACAATGAGCAGTTCTTC,CASKEWESSYNEQFF,.,many,TRBV5-1,TRBJ2-1
TGTGCCAGCAGCTCCCAGGGACAGGGGTTTAGTACAGATACGCAGTATTTT,CASSSQGQGFSTDTQYF,TRBD1,once,TRBV5-4,TRBJ2-3
TGCAGCGTTGCACAGGAGACCAATCAGCCCCAGCATTTT,CSVAQETNQPQHF,.,.,TRBV29-1,TRBJ1-5
TGTGCCAGCAGCCAGGAGCACTCCTACAATGAGCAGTTCTTC,CASSQEHSYNEQFF,.,.,TRBV7-8,TRBJ2-1
TGCAGTGCTAAACAGGGGTTCGGGTCACCCCTCCACTTT,CSAKQGFGSPLHF,TRBD1,few,TRBV20-1,TRBJ1-6
TGCGCCAGCAGCTTGGACACTTACCAAGAGACCCAGTACTTC,CASSLDTYQETQYF,.,few,TRBV5-1,TRBJ2-5
TGTGCCAGCAGCTTAGATCCATCCCCGGGGGCCGGGCAGTTCTTC,CASSLDPSPGAGQFF,.,few,TRBV11-2,TRBJ2-1
TGTGCCAGCAGTGAGGGACAGGGGCTTCAAGAGACCCAGTACTTC,CASSEGQGLQETQYF,TRBD1,.,TRBV25-1,TRBJ2-5
TGTGCCAGCAGCTCGACGAAAGGCCTAGCGGGAGGGGCGGAGCAGTTCTTC,CASSSTKGLAGGAEQFF,TRBD2,.,TRBV7-9,TRBJ2-1
TGTGCCAGCAGCCTAGACAGGGCTTTTGCCTATGGCTACACCTTC,CASSLDRAFAYGYTF,TRBD1,few,TRBV7-9,TRBJ1-2
TGTGCCAGCAGGGGGACAGGGGGAGACTATGGCTACACCTTC,CASRGTGGDYGYTF,TRBD1,.,TRBV6-1,TRBJ1-2
TGTGCCAGCAGTGGAGGCAGCTCTAGCACAGATACGCAGTATTTT,CASSGGSSSTDTQYF,.,.,TRBV25-1,TRBJ2-3
TGCAGTGCGCCAAAAATAGGGTTTGGTGAGCAGTTCTTC,CSAPKIGFGEQFF,.,many,TRBV20-1,TRBJ2-1
TGTGCCAGTAGTACCCCCCGGGACAGGGAAGAGACCCAGTACTTC,CASSTPRDREETQYF,TRBD1,.,TRBV19,TRBJ2-5
TGTGCCAGCAGTTTTGATCCACGCCGTAGCACAGATACGCAGTATTTT,CASSFDPRRSTDTQYF,.,few,TRBV12-3/TRBV12-4,TRBJ2-3
TGCAGCGTTGGCGGACAGGGGAAACCATACGAGCAGTACTTC,CSVGGQGKPYEQYF,TRBD1,many,TRBV29-1,TRBJ2-7
TGTGCCAGCAGCTCCACCTCGGGGGGTACTTACAATGAGCAGTTCTTC,CASSSTSGGTYNEQFF,TRBD2,few,TRBV11-2,TRBJ2-1
TGTGCCAGCAGCTTTGACCAGCTCACCGGGGAGCTGTTTTTT,CASSFDQLTGELFF,.,few,TRBV7-7,TRBJ2-2
TGTGCCACCAGCAGAGATAATTTACCGAAGTCTAGCACAGATACGCAGTATTTT,CATSRDNLPKSSTDTQYF,.,.,TRBV15,TRBJ2-3
TGTGCCAGCAGTTACGTCGCAGCCTCCTACGAGCAGTACTTC,CASSYVAASYEQYF,.,once,TRBV6-2/TRBV6-3,TRBJ2-7
TGCAGTGCTAGAGACGCGGGGCAACACACAGATACGCAGTATTTT,CSARDAGQHTDTQYF,.,.,TRBV20-1,TRBJ2-3
TGCGCCAGCAGCCAAGCCCCTCAGGGCTCCTACAATGAGCAGTTCTTC,CASSQAPQGSYNEQFF,.,.,TRBV4-3,TRBJ2-1
TGTGCCAGCAGCTTAGCCCATACAAGGGAAAAACTGTTTTTT,CASSLAHTREKLFF,.,many,TRBV13,TRBJ1-4
TGCGCCAGCAGCTTTTTCTCCCTCGGGACAAGTCGTCCCCGAACTAGCACAGATACGCAGTATTTT,CASSFFSLGTSRPRTSTDTQYF,.,.,TRBV5-1,TRBJ2-3
TGTGCCACCAGCAGAGATAGCGGAGGCTCCTACGAGCAGTACTTC,CATSRDSGGSYEQYF,.,once,TRBV15,TRBJ2-7
TGCAGTGCTAGAGATGGGGGGACTAGCGGGGGGCCCTTCGGCACAGATACGCAGTATTTT,CSARDGGTSGGPFGTDTQYF,TRBD2,few,TRBV20-1,TRBJ2-3
TGTGCCAGCAGCTCGGACAGGACCCTTGAGCAGTTCTTC,CASSSDRTLEQFF,TRBD1,.,TRBV7-2,TRBJ2-1
TGTGCCAGCAGCCAAACGACAGGGGGTTATTCACCCCTCCACTTT,CASSQTTGGYSPLHF,TRBD1,.,TRBV3-1,TRBJ1-6
TGTGCCAGCAGCCAAGTAGGGAAAGAGCAGTACTTC,CASSQVGKEQYF,.,few,TRBV3-1,TRBJ2-7
TGTGCCACCAGCAGCGACAGGCCACCAACCTACGAGCAGTACTTC,CATSSDRPPTYEQYF,.,few,TRBV15,TRBJ2-7
TGCAGTGCTAGATCTAGCGGGAGGGTCGGTAATGAGCAGTTCTTC,CSARSSGRVGNEQFF,TRBD2,.,TRBV20-1,TRBJ2-1
TGTGCCAGCAGCCAGGGTTTCGGGACCGGCGGCGGGCAGTACTTC,CASSQGFGTGGGQYF,.,.,TRBV4-2,TRBJ2-7
TGTGCCACCAGCAGGGTCCTAACTGCAACTAATGAAAAACTGTTTTTT,CATSRVLTATNEKLFF,.,.,TRBV15,TRBJ1-4
TGTGCCACCAGCAGGGACAGGGGGCACGGGGAGCTGTTTTTT,CATSRDRGHGELFF,TRBD1,few,TRBV15,TRBJ2-2
TGTGCCAGCAGCTTAGTGGGACTAGCGGGGGGGCCGGGCGAGCAGTACTTC,CASSLVGLAGGPGEQYF,TRBD2,few,TRBV7-2,TRBJ2-7
TGCGCCAGCAGGACCGACAGGGCAGCAGGCAATGAGCAGTTCTTC,CASRTDRAAGNEQFF,TRBD1,.,TRBV5-1,TRBJ2-1
TGTGCCAGCAGCTTAAGGGGTCGGGCAGGGAGGCCCACCTACGAGCAGTACTTC,CASSLRGRAGRPTYEQYF,.,.,TRBV11-2,TRBJ2-7
TGCGCCAGCAGAATGACTAGCGGATACAATGAGCAGTTCTTC,CASRMTSGYNEQFF,TRBD2,few,TRBV5-1,TRBJ2-1